The rows below give T cell receptor beta chains drawn from one sample of a study of shared clonotypes between healthy human individuals. The repertoire was sequenced with immunoSEQ multiplex PCR; TCRdb's copy has only in-frame clones and lacks some. In the table there are 640,000 or so clones, around 72% of which are singletons. Sample: memory CD4+ T cells sorted from blood. These TCRs come from a woman between 25 and 40 years old in good health. Both conserved end residues are part of each CDR3. Fields, in order: D gene, clone size, J gene, V gene, CDR3 protein, CDR3 DNA. The D gene is left open where the match is weak. Part of the rows lack a size; the others show once, few, many or a class for expanded clones.

D gene: -
clone size: -
J gene: TRBJ2-5
V gene: TRBV5-1
CDR3 protein: CASSLGGEVQGTQYF
CDR3 DNA: TGCGCCAGCAGCTTGGGGGGAGAAGTCCAGGGGACCCAGTACTTC

D gene: TRBD2
clone size: -
J gene: TRBJ2-5
V gene: TRBV29-1
CDR3 protein: CSVDSASGSRETQYF
CDR3 DNA: TGCAGCGTTGACTCGGCTAGCGGGAGCCGGGAGACCCAGTACTTC

D gene: -
clone size: -
J gene: TRBJ1-1
V gene: TRBV19
CDR3 protein: CASSHWPENTEAFF
CDR3 DNA: TGTGCCAGTAGCCATTGGCCCGAGAACACTGAAGCTTTCTTT

D gene: -
clone size: -
J gene: TRBJ2-7
V gene: TRBV27
CDR3 protein: CASSFQLDHEQYF
CDR3 DNA: TGTGCCAGCAGTTTCCAGTTGGACCACGAGCAGTACTTC

D gene: -
clone size: -
J gene: TRBJ1-1
V gene: TRBV5-6
CDR3 protein: CASSYGYSRNTEAFF
CDR3 DNA: TGTGCCAGCAGCTACGGGTACAGCCGTAACACTGAAGCTTTCTTT

D gene: TRBD1
clone size: few
J gene: TRBJ2-7
V gene: TRBV25-1
CDR3 protein: CASSRDRGSEQYF
CDR3 DNA: TGTGCCAGCAGCCGGGACAGGGGTTCCGAGCAGTACTTC

D gene: -
clone size: once
J gene: TRBJ1-1
V gene: TRBV6-5
CDR3 protein: CASGFYLNTEAFF
CDR3 DNA: TGTGCCAGCGGGTTTTACCTGAACACTGAAGCTTTCTTT

D gene: -
clone size: many
J gene: TRBJ2-3
V gene: TRBV29-1
CDR3 protein: CSVRESSPDTQYF
CDR3 DNA: TGCAGCGTTCGGGAGAGCTCACCAGATACGCAGTATTTT

D gene: -
clone size: -
J gene: TRBJ1-2
V gene: TRBV18
CDR3 protein: CASSPTTGIYGYTF
CDR3 DNA: TGTGCCAGCTCACCAACTACAGGGATCTATGGCTACACCTTC

D gene: TRBD2
clone size: many
J gene: TRBJ2-2
V gene: TRBV5-4
CDR3 protein: CASSPGTSRGELFF
CDR3 DNA: TGTGCCAGCAGTCCCGGGACTAGTCGAGGGGAGCTGTTTTTT

D gene: TRBD2
clone size: -
J gene: TRBJ2-3
V gene: TRBV10-2
CDR3 protein: CASKSGRSTDTQYF
CDR3 DNA: TGCGCCAGCAAGAGCGGGAGGAGCACAGATACGCAGTATTTT

D gene: -
clone size: -
J gene: TRBJ1-2
V gene: TRBV11-2
CDR3 protein: CASRVAGDNYGYTF
CDR3 DNA: TGTGCCAGCAGGGTCGCGGGGGACAACTATGGCTACACCTTC

D gene: TRBD2
clone size: -
J gene: TRBJ2-7
V gene: TRBV18
CDR3 protein: CASSPTSGSLYEQYF
CDR3 DNA: TGTGCCAGCTCACCGACTAGCGGGAGCCTCTACGAGCAGTACTTC

D gene: TRBD1
clone size: few
J gene: TRBJ2-1
V gene: TRBV18
CDR3 protein: CASSPPGTGRYNEQFF
CDR3 DNA: TGTGCCAGCTCACCACCGGGGACAGGACGTTACAATGAGCAGTTCTTC

D gene: -
clone size: -
J gene: TRBJ1-2
V gene: TRBV6-1
CDR3 protein: CASMLNYGYTF
CDR3 DNA: TGTGCCAGTATGCTGAACTATGGCTACACCTTC

D gene: TRBD2
clone size: few
J gene: TRBJ2-7
V gene: TRBV30
CDR3 protein: CAWSGDGPGTKGEQYF
CDR3 DNA: TGTGCCTGGAGTGGCGACGGACCCGGGACTAAGGGCGAGCAGTACTTC

D gene: TRBD1
clone size: -
J gene: TRBJ1-5
V gene: TRBV15
CDR3 protein: CATSDRAYSNQPQHF
CDR3 DNA: TGTGCCACCAGCGACAGGGCATATAGCAATCAGCCCCAGCATTTT

D gene: TRBD1
clone size: few
J gene: TRBJ2-7
V gene: TRBV4-1
CDR3 protein: CASSQKRGTGTGSYEQYF
CDR3 DNA: TGCGCCAGCAGCCAAAAAAGGGGAACCGGGACAGGGTCCTACGAGCAGTACTTC

D gene: -
clone size: -
J gene: TRBJ1-5
V gene: TRBV6-6
CDR3 protein: CASQPDGRQNQPQHF
CDR3 DNA: TGTGCCAGCCAACCGGACGGACGGCAAAATCAGCCCCAGCATTTT

D gene: -
clone size: -
J gene: TRBJ2-2
V gene: TRBV11-2
CDR3 protein: CASSLNPVLYNTGELFF
CDR3 DNA: TGTGCCAGCAGCTTAAATCCGGTTTTATACAACACCGGGGAGCTGTTTTTT

D gene: TRBD2
clone size: few
J gene: TRBJ2-1
V gene: TRBV4-1
CDR3 protein: CASSQEASGRAHEQFF
CDR3 DNA: TGCGCCAGCAGCCAAGAAGCTAGCGGGAGGGCCCATGAGCAGTTCTTC

D gene: TRBD2
clone size: few
J gene: TRBJ2-5
V gene: TRBV5-1
CDR3 protein: CASSLRGVQETQYF
CDR3 DNA: TGCGCCAGCAGCTTACGGGGGGTCCAAGAGACCCAGTACTTC

D gene: -
clone size: -
J gene: TRBJ2-2
V gene: TRBV11-3
CDR3 protein: CASSLDRGTGELFF
CDR3 DNA: TGTGCCAGCAGCTTAGATCGGGGAACCGGGGAGCTGTTTTTT

D gene: -
clone size: -
J gene: TRBJ2-7
V gene: TRBV25-1
CDR3 protein: CASSERGSGSYEQYF
CDR3 DNA: TGTGCCAGCAGTGAACGCGGTTCGGGGTCCTACGAGCAGTACTTC

D gene: -
clone size: -
J gene: TRBJ2-1
V gene: TRBV27
CDR3 protein: CASSLRYSPSSYNEQFF
CDR3 DNA: TGTGCCAGCAGTTTACGTTACTCCCCGAGCTCCTACAATGAGCAGTTCTTC

D gene: -
clone size: -
J gene: TRBJ1-2
V gene: TRBV13
CDR3 protein: CASSPRGEIYGYTF
CDR3 DNA: TGTGCCAGCAGCCCCCGGGGGGAGATCTATGGCTACACCTTC

D gene: -
clone size: -
J gene: TRBJ1-1
V gene: TRBV18
CDR3 protein: CASSRAVEAEAFF
CDR3 DNA: TGTGCCAGCTCACGGGCAGTTGAGGCTGAAGCTTTCTTT

D gene: TRBD2
clone size: -
J gene: TRBJ2-1
V gene: TRBV29-1
CDR3 protein: CSVRGLAGTSYNEQFF
CDR3 DNA: TGCAGCGTCAGGGGACTAGCGGGCACCTCCTACAATGAGCAGTTCTTC

D gene: -
clone size: -
J gene: TRBJ1-6
V gene: TRBV4-1
CDR3 protein: CASSQVARNSPLHF
CDR3 DNA: TGCGCCAGCAGCCAAGTCGCGAGAAATTCACCCCTCCACTTT